This T cell receptor beta chain was observed in a study of T-cell memory formation after mild COVID-19. Across the whole study: TCR clusters were largely donor specific.

There are many counts of this clonotype. 5'RACE with constant-segment primers built TCRalpha and TCRbeta cDNA libraries with UMIs. From the 5' RACE reads, TCRdb called clonotypes with MiXCR, one entry per CDR3 protein. The sample lists 250,000 or so distinct CDR3 sequences; more than 15% were seen once. Looked up from germline, CDR1 is SGHTA and CDR2 is FQGNSA. The CDR3 is 15 residues long. The ends were cut back, 5 bases at V and 5 bases at J, with 15 bases in the middle. The sequenced sample consisted of PBMCs or a T cell subset sorted from them (not recorded which). The clonotype comes from a man between 18 and 29 years old who had mild COVID-19 (a few samples of this study predate the infection). Cell type and time point are not known. This rearrangement joins TRBV7-2 to TRBJ2-2, with D perhaps TRBD2 (7 bases). CDR3 sequence: CASSPGGPGTGELFF. The CDR3 nucleotides read TGTGCCAGCAGCCCGGGGGGCCCGGGTACCGGGGAGCTGTTTTTT.